These 22 T cell receptor beta chains were all obtained from the same sample, sequenced in a study of technical replicates of blood from several donors. Data came from immunoSEQ multiplex PCR; TCRdb stores just in-frame clones and leaves some out. The sample lists tens of thousands of clones, around 92% occurring once. The sequenced sample was PBMCs. All receptors derive from a human donor in good health. Some clones in this sample may be carry-over from other donors' samples.

The rearrangement joins TRBV11-2 to TRBJ2-2; D possibly corresponds to TRBD1 (7 bases). The CDR3 runs 15 residues. Trimming shortened V by 7 bases and J by 7 bases, and 19 bases separated the two germline ends. Germline V lookup: CDR1 SGHAT, CDR2 FQNNGV. CDR3 amino acids: CASTRSGTAGGELFF. The CDR3 DNA reads as TGTGCCAGCACAAGATCCGGGACAGCGGGCGGGGAGCTGTTTTTT.

V and J are TRBV4-3 and TRBJ2-1; 7 bases are a match to TRBD2. CDR3 length: 15 amino acids. CDR1 is LGHNA, CDR2 YSLEER, per germline. The V gene end was trimmed by 0 bases and the J gene end by 14 bases; junction bases not matched to a gene: 13. CDR3 DNA: TGCGCCAGCAGCCAAGATTCCAGCGGGAAGGTTGTGAAGTTCTTC. It yields the protein CASSQDSSGKVVKFF.

J is TRBJ1-2 and V is TRBV5-8, with D unresolved. Per the germline V gene, CDR1 is SGHTS and CDR2 is YDEGEE. This CDR3 has 13 amino acids. V dropped 6 bases and J dropped 0 bases, with 9 bases sitting between them. For the CDR3, the DNA is TGTGCCAGCACCGAAGGAGCTAACTATGGCTACACCTTC. This codes for CASTEGANYGYTF.

The V and J genes are TRBV6-1 and TRBJ2-7; TRBD1 agrees at 7 bases. Losses at the gene ends were 2 bases for V and 0 bases for J; bases not matched to a gene: 4. The V gene's germline CDR1 is MNHNS and CDR2 SASEGT. CDR3 length: 15 residues. Here the CDR3 reads CASSESRGYSYEQYF. CDR3 in DNA: TGTGCCAGCAGTGAAAGCAGGGGGTACTCCTACGAGCAGTACTTC.

This chain connects TRBV7-9 to TRBJ2-7; TRBD2 aligns across 7 bases. CDR3 size: 13 residues. The ends lost 7 bases at V and 1 base at J; junction bases unmatched: 4. Per germline, CDR1 SEHNR and CDR2 FQNEAQ (reference sequence). CDR3 in amino acids: CASMGGESYEQYF. CDR3 sequence (DNA): TGTGCCAGCATGGGGGGGGAGTCCTACGAGCAGTACTTC.

Concerning this clone itself: A junction boundary mismatches the germline segment, possibly from a read error. The chain employs TRBV13 and TRBJ2-1, with 9 bases that match TRBD2. The CDR3 spans 18 residues. Germline V gene lookup returns CDR1 PRHDT and CDR2 FYEKMQ (reference sequence). The CDR3 nucleotides are TGTGCCAGCAGCCTAGGGACTAGCAGGGCGAGCTTTAAGAATGAGCAGTTCTTC. Residues: CASSLGTSRASFKNEQFF.

V gene TRBV2 combines with J gene TRBJ2-3; 9 bases align to TRBD2. V gave up 4 bases and J gave up 2 bases; unmatched junction bases: 4. This CDR3 region has 15 residues. Germline CDR1 SNHLY, CDR2 FYNNEI. The CDR3 loop reads CASSGLAGNTDTQYF. CDR3 DNA: TGTGCCAGCAGTGGGCTAGCGGGAAACACAGATACGCAGTATTTT.

The V and J genes are TRBV5-1 and TRBJ2-6, with 9 bases matching TRBD1. V dropped 4 bases and J dropped 5; count of bases not matched to a gene: 10. Germline V CDR1 and CDR2: SGHRS, YFSETQ. This CDR3 spans 17 amino acids. CDR3 sequence: CASSPGTGRAWANVLTF. CDR3 DNA sequence: TGCGCCAGCAGCCCCGGGACAGGGAGGGCCTGGGCCAACGTCCTGACTTTC.

J is TRBJ1-2 and V is TRBV10-3; a possible D gene is TRBD1 (5 bases). The CDR3 length is 15 residues. Germline assignment: CDR1 ENHRY and CDR2 SYGVKD. V dropped 3 bases and J dropped 4 bases, with 15 bases sitting between them. CDR3 in amino acids: CAISDLGQGSYGYTF. For the CDR3, the DNA is TGTGCCATCAGTGACCTGGGGCAGGGATCCTATGGCTACACCTTC.

The genes are TRBV7-2 and TRBJ2-3, with TRBD2 matching over 12 bases. The V segment lost 1 base and the J segment 3 bases; nucleotides outside the gene matches: 2. This CDR3 is built from 16 residues. The germline gives CDR1 SGHTA, CDR2 FQGNSA. The CDR3 DNA sequence: TGTGCCAGCAGCTTAGATCTAGCGGGGGGGACAGATACGCAGTATTTT. Its translation is CASSLDLAGGTDTQYF.

The CDR3 DNA sequence: TGTGCCAGCAGCCTCGGACTGAACACCGGGGAGCTGTTTTTT. Encoded protein: CASSLGLNTGELFF. The chain links TRBV7-3 to TRBJ2-2, with a weak D call TRBD2 (5 bases). Germline CDR1 SGHTA, CDR2 FQGTGA. Trimming took 5 bases from V and 1 from J, leaving 8 bases between them. This CDR3 has 14 residues.

The rearrangement joins TRBV13 to TRBJ2-1; 11 nucleotides align to TRBD1. Per the germline V gene, CDR1 is PRHDT and CDR2 is FYEKMQ (reference sequence). V lost 1 base to trimming and J lost 5 bases; unmatched junction nucleotides: 10. This CDR3 contains 18 residues. CDR3 bases: TGTGCCAGCAGCTTAGTTTCTCTGGGACAGGGGGTACACAATGAGCAGTTCTTC. Translated: CASSLVSLGQGVHNEQFF.

The V gene is TRBV9, the J gene TRBJ2-5; no firm D call. The V and J ends lost 0 bases and 5 bases respectively, with 8 bases between them. The CDR3 consists of 13 residues. Looked up from germline, CDR1 is SGDLS and CDR2 is YYNGEE. CDR3 region: CASSVDFFETQYF. The CDR3, as DNA: TGTGCCAGCAGCGTAGACTTTTTTGAGACCCAGTACTTC.

The V gene is TRBV5-4, the J gene TRBJ2-5; TRBD2 matches 8 bases. V gave up 4 bases and J gave up 1 base; unmatched junction bases: 6. Germline CDR1 and CDR2: SGHNT and YYREEE (reference sequence). The CDR3 contains 15 residues. The CDR3 protein is CASSPSGGRQETQYF. CDR3 bases: TGTGCCAGCAGCCCCTCGGGGGGGCGCCAAGAGACCCAGTACTTC. Drawing the rest from reference TRBV5-4 and TRBJ2-5, the complete variable domain is ETGVTQSPTHLIKTRGQQVTLRCSSQSGHNTVSWYQQALGQGPQFIFQYYREEENGRGNFPPRFSGLQFPNYSSELNVNALELDDSALYLCASSPSGGRQETQYFGPGTRLLVL.

The DNA for the CDR3 is TGTGCCAGCAGTGGGGGGGGTAGCGGTTCATACAATGAGCAGTTCTTC. Its protein product is CASSGGGSGSYNEQFF. The chain carries TRBV25-1 and TRBJ2-1; TRBD2 matches 7 bases. J gave up 4 bases and V 4 bases, and 10 bases lay outside the gene matches. Germline loops: CDR1 MGHDK, CDR2 SYGVNS. The CDR3 consists of 16 residues.

The chain is built from TRBV5-4 and TRBJ1-4; 10 bases match TRBD1. Germline V gene sequence: CDR1 SGHNT, CDR2 YYREEE (reference sequence). Germline trimming cut 1 base from V and 7 bases from J; bases unmatched to any gene: 4. This CDR3 has 15 amino acids. CDR3 bases: TGTGCCAGCAGCTTGATGGGACAGGGGCCTGAAAAACTGTTTTTT. Protein: CASSLMGQGPEKLFF.

The chain uses TRBV5-1 and TRBJ2-1; D is possibly TRBD1 (6 bases). The CDR3 has 14 amino acids. The germline V gene has CDR1 SGHRS and CDR2 YFSETQ. The germline V and J ends were trimmed by 2 bases and 3 bases, with 9 bases remaining between them. In DNA form, the CDR3 reads TGCGCCAGCAGCTTACAGGGAGTCTACAATGAGCAGTTCTTC. Encoded protein: CASSLQGVYNEQFF.

The chain has TRBV19 and TRBJ1-2, with D possibly being TRBD1 (5 bases). The V gene lost 3 bases and the J gene lost 3 bases, with 14 bases spanning the gap. Germline CDR1 is LNHDA and CDR2 is SQIVND (reference sequence). The CDR3 runs 15 residues. The CDR3 DNA follows: TGTGCCAGTAGTATCGGGGGGAAACAGGACTATGGCTACACCTTC. Protein: CASSIGGKQDYGYTF.

This clone was detected once. The rearrangement links TRBV5-4 to TRBJ1-6; the D is unclear. Trimming took off 0 bases at V and 6 bases at J, with 10 bases between the two ends. CDR3 length: 15 residues. Germline-derived CDR1 and CDR2 are SGHNT and YYREEE (reference sequence). CDR3 nucleotides: TGTGCCAGCAGCTTGGTTGGCAGGATTAATTCACCCCTCCACTTT. Translating gives CASSLVGRINSPLHF.

V is TRBV30 and J is TRBJ1-2; weak D call: TRBD1 (5 bases). The CDR3 is made up of 11 amino acids. Germline CDR1 is GTSNPN and CDR2 is SVGIG (reference sequence). This CDR3 reads CGGGKGYGYTF. The CDR3 DNA reads as TGTGGCGGGGGGAAAGGCTATGGCTACACCTTC.

This clone appeared a few times. V gene TRBV11-2 combines with J gene TRBJ2-2; D call uncertain. Germline V gene sequence: CDR1 SGHAT, CDR2 FQNNGV. Trimming pared 1 base from V and 6 bases from J, leaving 6 bases between. This CDR3 region has 13 residues. The CDR3 DNA reads as TGTGCCAGCAGCTTAGTGCAGGCCGGGGAGCTGTTTTTT. Its protein product is CASSLVQAGELFF.

The gene calls are TRBV5-1 and TRBJ2-2; possible D gene TRBD1, 5 bases. The CDR3 is made up of 13 amino acids. V shed 2 bases and J shed 6 bases, with 8 bases lying between them. The germline V gene encodes CDR1 SGHRS and CDR2 YFSETQ. The CDR3 loop reads CASSFEGAGELFF. The CDR3 bases are TGCGCCAGCAGCTTTGAAGGGGCCGGGGAGCTGTTTTTT.